Here is one T cell receptor beta chain with its context. The entry originates in a study of blood T cell repertoires in COVID-19. Study overall: Acute and convalescent COVID-19 samples came from the United States, Italy and Spain.

Using immunoSEQ multiplex PCR, the repertoire was profiled, and TCRdb retains in-frame clones only, with some absent. The table includes about 240,000 clones, 83% detected once. Grouping used clinical history reported by participants in a survey and questionnaire. CDR1 and CDR2 (germline): LNHDA, SQIVND (reference sequence). The CDR3 covers 16 residues. V was pared by 4 bases and J by 0 bases, with 8 bases of the junction left unmatched. The receptor was isolated from a woman aged 40-49 years who had been exposed to COVID-19. The chain uses TRBV19 and TRBJ1-1; 7 bases agree with TRBD1. The specimen sequenced was PBMCs or T cells enriched from blood (not recorded which). CDR3: CASSKAPGQLNTEAFF. CDR3 nucleotides: TGTGCCAGTAGTAAAGCACCGGGACAGCTGAACACTGAAGCTTTCTTT.